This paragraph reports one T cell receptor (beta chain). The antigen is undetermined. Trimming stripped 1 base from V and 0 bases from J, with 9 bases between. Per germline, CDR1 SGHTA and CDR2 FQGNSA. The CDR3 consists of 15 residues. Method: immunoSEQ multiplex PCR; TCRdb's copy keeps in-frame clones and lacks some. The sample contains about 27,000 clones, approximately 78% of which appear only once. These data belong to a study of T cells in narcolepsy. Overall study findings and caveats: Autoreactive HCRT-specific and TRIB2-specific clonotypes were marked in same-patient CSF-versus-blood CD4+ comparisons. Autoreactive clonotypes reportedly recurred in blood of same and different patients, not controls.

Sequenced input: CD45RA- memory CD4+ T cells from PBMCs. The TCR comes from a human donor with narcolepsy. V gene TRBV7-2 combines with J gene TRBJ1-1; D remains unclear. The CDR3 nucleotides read TGTGCCAGCAGCTTAGTAGCAGGCCTGAACACTGAAGCTTTCTTT. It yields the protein CASSLVAGLNTEAFF.